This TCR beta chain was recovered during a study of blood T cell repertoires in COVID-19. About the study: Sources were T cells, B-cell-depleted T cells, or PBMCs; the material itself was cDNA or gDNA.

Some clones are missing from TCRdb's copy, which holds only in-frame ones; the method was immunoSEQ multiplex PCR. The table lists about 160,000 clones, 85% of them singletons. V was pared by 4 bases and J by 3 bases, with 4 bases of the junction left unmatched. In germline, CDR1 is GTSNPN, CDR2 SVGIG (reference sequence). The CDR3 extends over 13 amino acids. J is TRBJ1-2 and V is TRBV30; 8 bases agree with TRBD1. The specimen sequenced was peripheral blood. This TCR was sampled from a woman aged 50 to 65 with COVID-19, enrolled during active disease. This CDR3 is CAWTTGGDYGYTF. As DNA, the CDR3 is TGTGCCTGGACCACAGGGGGGGACTATGGCTACACCTTC. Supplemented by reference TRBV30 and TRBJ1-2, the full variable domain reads SQTIHQWPATLVQPVGSPLSLECTVEGTSNPNLYWYRQAAGRGLQLLFYSVGIGQISSEVPQNLSASRPQDRQFILSSKKLLLSDSGFYLCAWTTGGDYGYTFGSGTRLTVV.